This TCR beta chain was captured by sequencing in a study of T cell clones after liver transplantation. Study as a whole: Graft-donor-reactive sequences were compared with third-party-reactive TCRbeta sequences from pre-transplant mixed lymphocyte reactions. Standard immunosuppression, with no induction, continued until 12-24 months after transplant.

Using immunoSEQ multiplex PCR, the repertoire was profiled, and TCRdb retains in-frame clones only, with some absent. The sample lists some 120,000 clones, approximately 90% occurring once. Study-wide results and caveats: Post-transplant time points were not standardized, so conclusions are preliminary. In most of the 8 subjects, circulating graft-donor-reactive CD4 TCRbeta sequences fell significantly after transplant.

Remarks on this clone: The antigen is undetermined.

This CDR3 is built from 14 residues. The germline V gene has CDR1 SGHNT and CDR2 YYREEE (reference sequence). Germline trimming cut 2 bases from V and 6 bases from J; bases unmatched to any gene: 5. The TCR comes from a human patient who received a liver transplant. Certain T cells may be donor cells from the graft. The sample here was CD4+ T cells from blood, taken 12 months after liver transplant. This sequence joins TRBV5-4 and TRBJ2-1; TRBD1 matches at 7 bases. The chain's CDR3 is CASSFWDRSNEQFF. The CDR3 DNA reads TGTGCCAGCAGCTTTTGGGACAGAAGCAATGAGCAGTTCTTC.